This TCR beta chain was captured in a study of cytomegalovirus exposure and HLA in healthy donors. The wider study: Among over 300 genotyped donors, more than 65% fell in the Caucasian-associated ancestry cluster. Overall study findings and caveats: It was confirmed in vitro that a few of the CMV-associated chains were specific for CMV antigens.

About this clone: Its cognate antigen is unknown.

Trimming pared 4 bases from V and 7 bases from J, leaving 14 bases between. The CDR3 consists of 13 residues. CDR1 and CDR2 from the germline V gene are SGHRS and YFSETQ. Both 60 Vbeta primers and 13 Jbeta primers went into the PCR. Some clones are missing from TCRdb's copy, which holds only in-frame ones; the method was immunoSEQ multiplex PCR. The profile shows under 85,000 clones, roughly three quarters of them singletons. This TCR derives from a man aged 18 to 30 in good health and CMV-seronegative. Sequenced material: PBMCs. This sequence joins TRBV5-1 and TRBJ2-5; D perhaps matches TRBD1 (5 bases). The CDR3 spells CASSATVGGTQYF. The CDR3 DNA is TGCGCCAGCAGCGCGACAGTTGGCGGGACCCAGTACTTC.